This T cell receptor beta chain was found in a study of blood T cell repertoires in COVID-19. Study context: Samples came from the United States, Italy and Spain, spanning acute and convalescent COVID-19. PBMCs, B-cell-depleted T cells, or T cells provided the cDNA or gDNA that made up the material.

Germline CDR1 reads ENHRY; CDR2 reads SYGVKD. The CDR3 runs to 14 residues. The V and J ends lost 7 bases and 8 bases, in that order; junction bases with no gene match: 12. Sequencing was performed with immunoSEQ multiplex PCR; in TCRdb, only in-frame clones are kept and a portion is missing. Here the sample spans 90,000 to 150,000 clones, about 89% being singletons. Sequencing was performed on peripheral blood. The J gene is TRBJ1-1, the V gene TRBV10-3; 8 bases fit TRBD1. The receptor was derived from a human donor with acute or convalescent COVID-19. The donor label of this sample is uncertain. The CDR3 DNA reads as TGTGCCATCACCCAGGGGGGGGACAGGACCGAAGCTTTCTTT. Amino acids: CAITQGGDRTEAFF.